This T cell receptor (beta chain) came from a study of T cells in narcolepsy. Findings and caveats of the study: Reportedly, autoreactive clonotypes were serially detected in patients' blood but not controls'. In some patient and control memory CD4+ samples, autoreactive clones were absent.

Some clones are missing from TCRdb's copy, which holds only in-frame ones; the method was immunoSEQ multiplex PCR. The repertoire holds 20,000 to 30,000 clones, with around 84% as singletons. Points on this clone: The antigen is unknown.

The germline V gene has CDR1 MNHEY and CDR2 SMNVEV (reference sequence). The CDR3 is 12 amino acids. Trimming shortened V by 8 bases and J by 0 bases, and 8 bases separated the two germline ends. This receptor was identified in a human donor in good health. This chain joins TRBV27 and TRBJ2-7, with D possibly being TRBD1 (6 bases). The sample was memory (CD45RA-) CD4+ T cells from blood. In DNA form, the CDR3 reads TGTGCCAGCCTACAGGGCTCCTACGAGCAGTACTTC. Its protein product is CASLQGSYEQYF.